A selection of T cell receptor beta chains follows, all from one sample in a study of vaccination and CD4 T cells after COVID-19. MiXCR was run by TCRdb on the PCR reads, yielding one entry per CDR3 protein. This table has about 10,000 distinct CDR3 sequences, 59% appearing once. Antigens for these TCRs are unknown. The specimen was CD4+ T cells from blood, cultured in vitro. The receptors come from a human donor who had recovered from COVID-19. Both conserved end residues are part of each CDR3. D genes are given only for firm matches. Size is stated for part of the rows, as once, few or many counts, or as a class when the clone is expanded.

clone size	CDR3 length	V gene	J gene	D gene	CDR3 DNA	CDR3 protein
-	14	TRBV19	TRBJ1-2	-	TGTGCCAGTAGTACAGGGGAATGGGACTATGGCTACACCTTC	CASSTGEWDYGYTF
-	13	TRBV20-1	TRBJ1-3	-	TGCAGTGCCGGGGACGTCTCTGGAAACACCATATATTTT	CSAGDVSGNTIYF
-	12	TRBV27	TRBJ2-1	-	TGTGCCAGCGGGAGGCCCGGCCATGAGCAGTTCTTC	CASGRPGHEQFF
once	15	TRBV5-1	TRBJ1-6	-	TGCGCCAGCAGCGCGCAACAGGTGGGAAATTCACCCCTCCACTTT	CASSAQQVGNSPLHF
-	12	TRBV6-2/TRBV6-3	TRBJ1-1	-	TGTGCCAGCAAAGGGGGGAACACTGAAGCTTTCTTT	CASKGGNTEAFF
-	12	TRBV7-9	TRBJ2-3	-	TGTGCCAGCAGCTTAGATCCCTATACGCAGTATTTT	CASSLDPYTQYF
few	14	TRBV30	TRBJ1-1	TRBD1	TGTGCCTGGAGGGGCACAGGGGGGCCCACTGAAGCTTTCTTT	CAWRGTGGPTEAFF
-	15	TRBV27	TRBJ2-1	TRBD2	TGTGCCAGCAGTTCGCCGGGGGGGCCTAACAATGAGCAGTTCTTC	CASSSPGGPNNEQFF
-	14	TRBV11-2	TRBJ2-3	-	TGTGCCAGCAGCTTAGCTGGGGGAGGAGATACGCAGTATTTT	CASSLAGGGDTQYF
-	16	TRBV18	TRBJ1-2	-	TGTGCCAGCTCCCAATCAACCGGGACCGCGAACTATGGCTACACCTTC	CASSQSTGTANYGYTF
medium-sized	13	TRBV2	TRBJ2-3	-	TGTGCCACCTCCGGGGGGCAAACAGATACGCAGTATTTT	CATSGGQTDTQYF
-	15	TRBV6-1	TRBJ2-7	-	TGTGCCAGCAGCCGACTAACGGCAGGGAAGGACGAGCAGTACTTC	CASSRLTAGKDEQYF
-	12	TRBV15	TRBJ2-7	-	TGTGCCACCAGCAATCCCGCCCGGGAGCAGTACTTC	CATSNPAREQYF
once	13	TRBV6-4	TRBJ2-1	TRBD2	TGTGCCAGCAGTATAACTAGCGGGAATGAGCAGTTCTTC	CASSITSGNEQFF
-	16	TRBV27	TRBJ1-6	-	TGTGCCAGCAGGAAGCAGGGTCCCTCCTATAATTCACCCCTCCACTTT	CASRKQGPSYNSPLHF
once	16	TRBV30	TRBJ1-2	-	TGTGCCTGGAGTCCCCTAGGGGGGTTTAGTAGCTATGGCTACACCTTC	CAWSPLGGFSSYGYTF
once	14	TRBV19	TRBJ2-7	-	TGTGCCAGTAGTATTAAGGGCGCGGGCTACGAGCAGTACTTC	CASSIKGAGYEQYF
-	13	TRBV30	TRBJ1-2	-	TGTGCCTGGAGTGTAAGAGGGCTTTATGGCTACACCTTC	CAWSVRGLYGYTF
-	16	TRBV19	TRBJ2-1	TRBD2	TGTGCCAGTAGTAGGCCCCCCCTAATAGCGGGGAATGAGCAGTTCTTC	CASSRPPLIAGNEQFF
-	16	TRBV6-5	TRBJ2-3	TRBD2	TGTGCCAGCAGTTATAAGGGCGGGGGGAGCACAGATACGCAGTATTTT	CASSYKGGGSTDTQYF